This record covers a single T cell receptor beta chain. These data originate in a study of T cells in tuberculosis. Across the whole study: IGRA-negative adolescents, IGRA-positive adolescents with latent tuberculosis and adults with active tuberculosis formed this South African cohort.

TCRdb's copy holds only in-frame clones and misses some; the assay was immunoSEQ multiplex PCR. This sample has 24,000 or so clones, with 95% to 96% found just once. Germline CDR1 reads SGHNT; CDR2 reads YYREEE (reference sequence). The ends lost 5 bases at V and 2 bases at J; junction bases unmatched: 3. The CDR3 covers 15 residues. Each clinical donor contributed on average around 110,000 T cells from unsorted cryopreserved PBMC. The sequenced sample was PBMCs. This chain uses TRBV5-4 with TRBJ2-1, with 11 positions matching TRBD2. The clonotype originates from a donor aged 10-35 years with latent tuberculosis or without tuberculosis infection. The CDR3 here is CASSFSGGAYNEQFF. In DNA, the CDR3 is TGTGCCAGCAGTTTTAGCGGGGGGGCCTACAATGAGCAGTTCTTC.